The 23 T cell receptor beta chains presented below share a single source sample, sequenced in a study of shared clonotypes between healthy human individuals. TCRdb's table, derived via immunoSEQ multiplex PCR, lists solely in-frame clones and lacks some. Here the sample spans about 680,000 clones, about 74% being singletons. Input material: memory CD4+ T cells sorted from blood. Subset described: CD45RA-negative fraction. The receptors were sampled from a woman aged 30 to 39 in good health.

This rearrangement joins TRBV6-5 to TRBJ2-7; 7 bases agree with TRBD1. Germline lookup yields CDR1 MNHEY and CDR2 SVGAGI. V lost 2 bases to trimming and J lost 2 bases; unmatched junction nucleotides: 6. The CDR3 sequence is 15 residues long. The CDR3 protein is CASSYGLQGTYEQYF. CDR3 sequence (DNA): TGTGCCAGCAGTTACGGATTACAGGGGACCTACGAGCAGTACTTC.

This clone was counted many times. The J gene is TRBJ2-7, the V gene TRBV28; 7 bases are a match to TRBD1. Trimming removed 2 bases from V and 4 bases from J; junction bases left unmatched: 2. CDR1 and CDR2 (germline): MDHEN, SYDVKM. This CDR3 contains 13 residues. DNA of the CDR3: TGTGCCAGCAGTTTACAGGGGGTTTACGAGCAGTACTTC. Residues: CASSLQGVYEQYF. The entire variable domain, with the rest obtained from reference TRBV28 and TRBJ2-7, is as follows: DVKVTQSSRYLVKRTGEKVFLECVQDMDHENMFWYRQDPGLGLRLIYFSYDVKMKEKGDIPEGYSVSREKKERFSLILESASTNQTSMYLCASSLQGVYEQYFGPGTRLTVT.

In the case of this clone: Other DNA sequences within the sample encode an identical CDR3. The chain recombines TRBV11-2 with TRBJ2-5; 10 bases are shared with TRBD2. The CDR3 runs 15 residues. Germline V gives CDR1 SGHAT, CDR2 FQNNGV. V gave up 4 bases and J gave up 2 bases; unmatched junction bases: 4. The CDR3, as DNA: TGTGCCAGCAGCTATCGGACTAGCGGTCAAGAGACCCAGTACTTC. This gives the protein CASSYRTSGQETQYF.

This rearrangement joins TRBV18 to TRBJ2-7; D not resolved. Per the germline V gene, CDR1 is KGHSH and CDR2 is LQKENI. This CDR3 spans 14 amino acids. The V gene lost 1 base and the J gene lost 4 bases, with 11 bases spanning the gap. The CDR3 DNA reads as TGTGCCAGCTCACCACGTTTAAAGGTTTACGAGCAGTACTTC. Protein sequence: CASSPRLKVYEQYF.

V usage is TRBV2 and J usage is TRBJ2-1; no definite D call. This CDR3 is 15 amino acids long. The V gene lost 4 bases and the J gene lost 7 bases, with 17 bases spanning the gap. Per germline, CDR1 SNHLY and CDR2 FYNNEI. The DNA for the CDR3 is TGTGCCAGCAGTGGTTTCTTACTATCAACTAATGAGCAGTTCTTC. Protein: CASSGFLLSTNEQFF.

The gene calls are TRBV7-2 and TRBJ2-1; tentatively, D is TRBD2 (6 bases). There are 14 residues in the CDR3. Trimming shortened V by 0 bases and J by 5 bases, and 8 bases separated the two germline ends. Germline V lookup: CDR1 SGHTA, CDR2 FQGNSA. CDR3 sequence reads: CASSLARTNNEQFF. CDR3 DNA: TGTGCCAGCAGCTTAGCCCGGACTAACAATGAGCAGTTCTTC.

With respect to this clone: This specimen includes other DNA sequences encoding the same CDR3. V and J are TRBV5-1 and TRBJ2-1; 13 bases fit TRBD2. After removal of 4 bases from V and 4 bases from J, the junction contained 2 bases not matched to a gene. From germline, CDR1 is SGHRS and CDR2 YFSETQ. CDR3 size: 15 residues. In DNA, the CDR3 is TGCGCCAGCAGCAGGACTAGCGGGAGTTACAATGAGCAGTTCTTC. Protein: CASSRTSGSYNEQFF.

The chain recombines TRBV11-2 with TRBJ2-1, with D perhaps TRBD1 (6 bases). CDR3 length equals 12 residues. V was shortened by 5 bases and J by 10 bases, with 12 bases between the two germline ends. Germline assignment: CDR1 SGHAT and CDR2 FQNNGV. The CDR3 sequence: CASSPTGNEQFF. Written as DNA, the CDR3 is TGTGCCAGCAGCCCTACAGGGAACGAGCAGTTCTTC.

The chain joins TRBV28 to TRBJ2-7; TRBD2 matches 7 bases. The CDR3 spans 14 residues. Per the germline V gene, CDR1 is MDHEN and CDR2 is SYDVKM. Germline trimming cut 3 bases from V and 3 bases from J; bases unmatched to any gene: 5. CDR3 DNA sequence: TGTGCCAGCAGTTTTAGGGAGGGGAACTACGAGCAGTACTTC. It codes for CASSFREGNYEQYF. The full variable domain, its missing parts supplied by reference TRBV28 and TRBJ2-7, is DVKVTQSSRYLVKRTGEKVFLECVQDMDHENMFWYRQDPGLGLRLIYFSYDVKMKEKGDIPEGYSVSREKKERFSLILESASTNQTSMYLCASSFREGNYEQYFGPGTRLTVT.

In this sample, this clone turned up many times. In the same sample, other DNA sequences code for this CDR3. This chain connects TRBV30 to TRBJ1-4; no definite D call. This CDR3 contains 12 residues. Germline V gene data show CDR1 as GTSNPN and CDR2 as SVGIG (reference sequence). Trimming removed 0 bases at V and 2 bases at J, with 1 base between. The CDR3 reads CAWSVTNEKLFF. In nucleotides, the CDR3 is TGTGCCTGGAGTGTCACTAATGAAAAACTGTTTTTT.

This clone occurred a few times. The V and J genes are TRBV11-2 and TRBJ2-7, with 8 bases fitting TRBD2. The germline V gene has CDR1 SGHAT and CDR2 FQNNGV. V lost 5 bases, J lost 4 bases, and 13 bases stayed unmatched. CDR3 length equals 16 residues. The CDR3 protein is CASSPASLAGLYEQYF. The CDR3 DNA reads as TGTGCCAGCAGCCCAGCTTCGCTAGCGGGTCTTTACGAGCAGTACTTC.

V is TRBV4-1 and J is TRBJ2-5; D uncertain. Trimming shortened V by 1 base and J by 1 base, and 7 bases separated the two germline ends. Looked up from germline, CDR1 is MGHRA and CDR2 is YSYEKL. The CDR3 has 14 amino acids. DNA of the CDR3: TGCGCCAGCAGCCAAGGACCTTCCCAAGAGACCCAGTACTTC. Amino acid sequence: CASSQGPSQETQYF.

V gene TRBV5-1 combines with J gene TRBJ1-4; no firm D call. Germline V lookup: CDR1 SGHRS, CDR2 YFSETQ. Trimming pared 3 bases from V and 0 bases from J, leaving 15 bases between. The CDR3 extends over 17 amino acids. In DNA, the CDR3 is TGCGCCAGCAGCTCCTCCGGGAGAACCGCAACTAATGAAAAACTGTTTTTT. Its translation is CASSSSGRTATNEKLFF.

V usage is TRBV5-1 and J usage is TRBJ2-2; 14 nucleotides agree with TRBD2. CDR3 length: 17 amino acids. In germline, CDR1 is SGHRS, CDR2 YFSETQ. With V trimmed by 4 bases and J by 1 base, 3 bases remained unmatched. CDR3 sequence (DNA): TGCGCCAGCAGCATGACTAGCGGGAGGGAGAACACCGGGGAGCTGTTTTTT. Protein: CASSMTSGRENTGELFF.

In its sample, this clone was seen once. The chain couples TRBV30 to TRBJ2-1; 10 bases align to TRBD2. From germline, CDR1 is GTSNPN and CDR2 SVGIG (reference sequence). J lost 1 base, V lost 0 bases, and 0 bases had no gene match. This CDR3 comprises 15 residues. Here the CDR3 DNA reads TGTGCCTGGAGTGTACTAGCGGGATCCTACAATGAGCAGTTCTTC. Its protein is CAWSVLAGSYNEQFF.

DNA of the CDR3: TGTGCCATCAGTGAACCGGGACAGGGGCCTTCTAACTATGGCTACACCTTC. This codes for CAISEPGQGPSNYGYTF. The genes are TRBV10-3 and TRBJ1-2, with 10 bases fitting TRBD1. With 3 bases clipped from V and 0 bases from J, the junction kept 7 bases outside the gene matches. The germline CDR1 and CDR2 sequences are ENHRY and SYGVKD. This CDR3 region has 17 residues.

V and J are TRBV18 and TRBJ1-1, with D possibly matching TRBD1 (5 bases). The V end lost 0 bases, the J end lost 0 bases, and 11 bases lay between the germline ends. The CDR3 is 16 residues long. The germline V gene has CDR1 KGHSH and CDR2 LQKENI. CDR3 sequence: CASSPPGPEVNTEAFF. DNA for the CDR3: TGTGCCAGCTCACCACCGGGACCTGAAGTGAACACTGAAGCTTTCTTT.

The J gene is TRBJ2-1, the V gene TRBV15; D is uncertain. The V and J ends lost 4 bases and 7 bases respectively, with 8 bases between them. Germline CDR1 reads LNHNV; CDR2 reads YYDKDF (reference sequence). The CDR3 loop spans 12 amino acids. CDR3 region: CATSNVKNEQFF. CDR3 DNA: TGTGCCACCAGCAATGTCAAAAATGAGCAGTTCTTC.

The chain couples TRBV28 to TRBJ1-5, with unresolved D. Trimming took 1 base from V and 4 from J, leaving 11 bases between them. This CDR3 has 15 amino acids. The germline V gene encodes CDR1 MDHEN and CDR2 SYDVKM. The DNA for the CDR3 is TGTGCCAGCAGTTTATTCGACGCATCAAATCAGCCCCAGCATTTT. Translating it yields CASSLFDASNQPQHF.

The chain uses TRBV28 and TRBJ1-5; no firm D call. Germline V gene data show CDR1 as MDHEN and CDR2 as SYDVKM. This CDR3 is built from 17 residues. V lost 6 bases to trimming and J lost 4 bases, with 22 bases between them. In nucleotides, the CDR3 is TGTGCCAGCAGGACCGCGGGCCCCCTCTCCCCGAATCAGCCCCAGCATTTT. Amino acid sequence: CASRTAGPLSPNQPQHF.

The chain couples TRBV7-9 to TRBJ2-3; the match to TRBD2 covers 10 bases. The CDR3 has 17 residues. The germline V gene encodes CDR1 SEHNR and CDR2 FQNEAQ (reference sequence). The junction had 10 bases not matched to a gene; V was cut back by 5 bases and J by 2 bases. The CDR3, as DNA: TGTGCCAGCAGCCAAGGACTAGCGGACGTATTCACAGATACGCAGTATTTT. Its translation: CASSQGLADVFTDTQYF.

The V call is TRBV7-2, the J call TRBJ1-4; D remains unclear. Germline V gene sequence: CDR1 SGHTA, CDR2 FQGNSA. Trimming left V 2 bases short and J 0 bases short, with 7 bases between. The CDR3 spans 15 residues. The CDR3 loop is CASSLLGTTNEKLFF. Here the CDR3 DNA reads TGTGCCAGCAGCTTATTGGGTACAACTAATGAAAAACTGTTTTTT.

The V gene is TRBV15, the J gene TRBJ2-3; 11 nucleotides line up with TRBD2. CDR3 length: 17 residues. CDR1 LNHNV and CDR2 YYDKDF come from the germline V gene (reference sequence). Losses at the gene ends were 0 bases for V and 4 bases for J; bases not matched to a gene: 6. CDR3 protein: CATSRDLSGRAADTQYF. Here the CDR3 DNA reads TGTGCCACCAGCAGAGATCTTAGCGGGAGGGCCGCAGATACGCAGTATTTT. Using reference TRBV15 and TRBJ2-3 for the parts outside the CDR3, the full variable domain is DAMVIQNPRYQVTQFGKPVTLSCSQTLNHNVMYWYQQKSSQAPKLLFHYYDKDFNNEADTPDNFQSRRPNTSFCFLDIRSPGLGDTAMYLCATSRDLSGRAADTQYFGPGTRLTVL.